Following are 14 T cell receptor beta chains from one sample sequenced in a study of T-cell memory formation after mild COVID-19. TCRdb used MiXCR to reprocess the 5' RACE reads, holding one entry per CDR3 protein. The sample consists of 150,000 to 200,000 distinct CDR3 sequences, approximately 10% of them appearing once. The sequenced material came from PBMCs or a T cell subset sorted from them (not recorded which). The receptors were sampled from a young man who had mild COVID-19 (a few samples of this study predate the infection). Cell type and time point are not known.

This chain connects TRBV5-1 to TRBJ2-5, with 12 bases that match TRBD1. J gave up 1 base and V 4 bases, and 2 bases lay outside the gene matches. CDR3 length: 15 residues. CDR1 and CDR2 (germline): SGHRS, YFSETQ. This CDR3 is CASSGTGGSQETQYF. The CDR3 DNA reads TGCGCCAGCAGCGGGACAGGGGGCTCCCAAGAGACCCAGTACTTC.

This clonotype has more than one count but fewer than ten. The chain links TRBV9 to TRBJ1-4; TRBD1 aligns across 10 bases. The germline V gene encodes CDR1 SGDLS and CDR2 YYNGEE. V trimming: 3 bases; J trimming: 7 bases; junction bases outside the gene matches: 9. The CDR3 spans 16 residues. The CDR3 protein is CASSATRWDRGEKLFF. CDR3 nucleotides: TGTGCCAGCAGCGCGACTCGGTGGGACAGGGGTGAAAAACTGTTTTTT.

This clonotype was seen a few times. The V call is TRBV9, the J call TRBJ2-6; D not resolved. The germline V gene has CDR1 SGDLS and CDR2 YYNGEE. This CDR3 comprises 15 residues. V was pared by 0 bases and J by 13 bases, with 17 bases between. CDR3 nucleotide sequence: TGTGCCAGCAGCGTAGCTACGGAATACGCCTGGGTCCTGACTTTC. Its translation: CASSVATEYAWVLTF.

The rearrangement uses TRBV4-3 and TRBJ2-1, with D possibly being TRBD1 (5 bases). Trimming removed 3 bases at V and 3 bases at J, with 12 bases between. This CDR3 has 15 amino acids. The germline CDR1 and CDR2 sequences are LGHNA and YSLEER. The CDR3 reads CASSQERQIYNEQFF. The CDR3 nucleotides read TGCGCCAGCAGCCAGGAGAGACAGATCTACAATGAGCAGTTCTTC.

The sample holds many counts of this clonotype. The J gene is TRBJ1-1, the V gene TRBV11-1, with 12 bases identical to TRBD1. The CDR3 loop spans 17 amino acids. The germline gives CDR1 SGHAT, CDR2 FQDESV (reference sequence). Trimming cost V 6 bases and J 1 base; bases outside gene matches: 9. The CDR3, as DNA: TGTGCCAGCAGATGGGACAGGGGGCGCGATCGGAACACTGAAGCTTTCTTT. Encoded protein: CASRWDRGRDRNTEAFF.

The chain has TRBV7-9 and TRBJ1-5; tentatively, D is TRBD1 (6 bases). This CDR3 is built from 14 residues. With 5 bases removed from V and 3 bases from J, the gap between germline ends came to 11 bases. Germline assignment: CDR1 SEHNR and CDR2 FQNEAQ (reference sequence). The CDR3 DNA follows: TGTGCCAGCAGCGATGACAGGAACAATCAGCCCCAGCATTTT. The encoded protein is CASSDDRNNQPQHF.

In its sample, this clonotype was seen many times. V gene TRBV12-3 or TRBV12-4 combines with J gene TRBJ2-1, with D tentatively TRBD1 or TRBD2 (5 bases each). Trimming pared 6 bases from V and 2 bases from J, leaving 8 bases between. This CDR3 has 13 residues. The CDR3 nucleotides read TGTGCCAGCAGCCGGGACCCCTACAATGAGCAGTTCTTC. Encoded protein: CASSRDPYNEQFF.

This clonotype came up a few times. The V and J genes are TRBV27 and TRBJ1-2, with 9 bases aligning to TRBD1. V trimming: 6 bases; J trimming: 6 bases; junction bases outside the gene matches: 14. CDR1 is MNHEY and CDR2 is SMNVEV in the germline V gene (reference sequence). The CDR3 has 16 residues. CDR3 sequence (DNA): TGTGCCAGCAGACGGGACAGGGATGCCGTCTCGGATGGCTACACCTTC. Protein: CASRRDRDAVSDGYTF.

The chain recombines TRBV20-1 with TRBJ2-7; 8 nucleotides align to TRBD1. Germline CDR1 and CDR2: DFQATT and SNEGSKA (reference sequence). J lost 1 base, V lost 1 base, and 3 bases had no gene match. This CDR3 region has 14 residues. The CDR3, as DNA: TGCAGTGCTAGAGTGGGACAGGCGTCCTACGAGCAGTACTTC. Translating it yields CSARVGQASYEQYF.

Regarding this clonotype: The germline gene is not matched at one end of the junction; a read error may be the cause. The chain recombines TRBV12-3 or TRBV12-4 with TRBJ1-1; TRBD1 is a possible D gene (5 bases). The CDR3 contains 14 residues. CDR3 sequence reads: CSSSSRTTNTEAFF. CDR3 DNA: TGTTCCAGCAGTTCCCGGACAACGAACACTGAAGCTTTCTTT.

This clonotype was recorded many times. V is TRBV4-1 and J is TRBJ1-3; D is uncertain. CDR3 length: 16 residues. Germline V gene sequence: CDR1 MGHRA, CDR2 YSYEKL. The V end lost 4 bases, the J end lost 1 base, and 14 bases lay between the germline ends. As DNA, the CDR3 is TGCGCCAGCAGCCTGTTGGCGGCGATTTCTGGAAACACCATATATTTT. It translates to CASSLLAAISGNTIYF.

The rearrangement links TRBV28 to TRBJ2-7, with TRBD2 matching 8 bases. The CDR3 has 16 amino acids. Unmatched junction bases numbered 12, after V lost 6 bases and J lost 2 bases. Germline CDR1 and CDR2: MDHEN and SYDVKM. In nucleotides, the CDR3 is TGTGCCAGCAGCCCCCGGGGAGAGCGGGGGACCTACGAGCAGTACGTC. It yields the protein CASSPRGERGTYEQYV.

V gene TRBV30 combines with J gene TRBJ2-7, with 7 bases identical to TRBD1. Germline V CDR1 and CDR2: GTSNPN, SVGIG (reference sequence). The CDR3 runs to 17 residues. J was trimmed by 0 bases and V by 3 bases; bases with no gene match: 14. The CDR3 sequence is CAWRPPAGTANSYEQYF. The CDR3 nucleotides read TGTGCCTGGAGACCTCCCGCCGGGACAGCGAACTCCTACGAGCAGTACTTC.

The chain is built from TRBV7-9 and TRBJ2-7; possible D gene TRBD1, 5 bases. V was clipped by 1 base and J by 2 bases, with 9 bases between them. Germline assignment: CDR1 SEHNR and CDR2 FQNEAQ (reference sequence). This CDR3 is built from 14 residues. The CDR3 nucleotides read TGTGCCAGCAGCTTAGATCAGGGTCCCTACGAGCAGTACTTC. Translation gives CASSLDQGPYEQYF.